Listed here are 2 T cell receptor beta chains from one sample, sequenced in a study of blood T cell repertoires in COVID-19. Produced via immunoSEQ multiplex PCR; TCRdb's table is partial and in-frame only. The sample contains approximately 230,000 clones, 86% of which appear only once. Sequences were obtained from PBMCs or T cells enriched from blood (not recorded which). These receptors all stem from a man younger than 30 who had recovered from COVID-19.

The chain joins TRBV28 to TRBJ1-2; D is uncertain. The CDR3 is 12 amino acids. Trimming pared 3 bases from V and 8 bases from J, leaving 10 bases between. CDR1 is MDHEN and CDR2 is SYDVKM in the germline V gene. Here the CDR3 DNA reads TGTGCCAGCAGTTTCGGGTATTACGGCTACACCTTC. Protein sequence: CASSFGYYGYTF.

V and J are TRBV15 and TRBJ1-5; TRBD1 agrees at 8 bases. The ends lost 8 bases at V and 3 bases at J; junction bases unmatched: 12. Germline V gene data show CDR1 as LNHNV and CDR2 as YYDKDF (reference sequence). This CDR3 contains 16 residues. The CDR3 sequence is CATGTGTGNYNQPQHF. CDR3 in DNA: TGTGCCACCGGCACCGGGACAGGAAACTACAATCAGCCCCAGCATTTT.